What follows is one T cell receptor (beta chain) and its context. Its antigen is undetermined. Germline DNA was extracted too, while blood RNA derived from unsorted whole blood. The sample comes from a study of tumor-infiltrating lymphocytes in primary liver carcinoma. Points from the study as a whole: For tumor-adjacent and tumor-blood pairs, overlap was less than that seen for tumor region pairs. There was no comparison of CD4+ and CD8+ repertoires, as samples were bulk unsorted.

Total RNA (roughly 530 ng) served as template for TCR beta cDNA synthesis primed by a constant-region primer. Three nested multiplex PCR rounds, a slightly modified ARM-PCR, produced the libraries for TCR beta. TCRdb reprocessed the multiplex PCR reads with MiXCR, giving one entry per CDR3 protein. The data show approximately 300,000 distinct CDR3 sequences, about 60% seen once. The sequencing input was peripheral blood. The sequence came from a man in his forties or fifties with primary liver carcinoma and hepatitis B virus infection.

In DNA form, the CDR3 reads TGTGCCAGCAGCTTAGGCGGAGGGTATTCCTACGAGCAGTACTTC. This gives the protein CASSLGGGYSYEQYF. This rearrangement joins TRBV11-2 to TRBJ2-7, with D tentatively TRBD2 (6 bases). The ends were cut back, 1 base at V and 1 base at J, with 11 bases in the middle. CDR1 and CDR2 from the germline V gene are SGHAT and FQNNGV. CDR3 size: 15 residues.